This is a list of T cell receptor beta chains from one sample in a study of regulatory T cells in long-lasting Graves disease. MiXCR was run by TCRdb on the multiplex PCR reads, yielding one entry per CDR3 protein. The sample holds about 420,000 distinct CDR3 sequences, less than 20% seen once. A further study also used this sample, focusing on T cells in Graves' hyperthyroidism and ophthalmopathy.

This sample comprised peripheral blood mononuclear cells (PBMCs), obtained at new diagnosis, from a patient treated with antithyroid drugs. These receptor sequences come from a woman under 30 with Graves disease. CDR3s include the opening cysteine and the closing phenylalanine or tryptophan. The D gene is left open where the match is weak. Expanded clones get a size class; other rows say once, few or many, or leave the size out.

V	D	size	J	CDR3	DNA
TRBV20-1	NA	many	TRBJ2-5	CSARAYSGPQETQYF	TGCAGTGCTAGAGCCTATAGCGGACCGCAAGAGACCCAGTACTTC
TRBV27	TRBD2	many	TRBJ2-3	CASSLYLAGGTDTQYF	TGTGCCAGCAGTTTATACTTAGCGGGAGGGACAGATACGCAGTATTTT
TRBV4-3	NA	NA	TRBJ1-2	CASSQEVRGAFYGYTF	TGCGCCAGCAGCCAAGAAGTTAGGGGAGCCTTCTATGGCTACACCTTC
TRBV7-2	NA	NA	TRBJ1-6	CASSLVVSVHYSYNSPLHF	TGTGCCAGCAGCTTAGTGGTTTCTGTACACTACTCCTATAATTCACCCCTCCACTTT
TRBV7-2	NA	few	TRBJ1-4	CASSPPGVGEKLFF	TGTGCCAGCAGCCCACCAGGGGTTGGGGAAAAACTGTTTTTT
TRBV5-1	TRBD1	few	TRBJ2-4	CASSLEDRENIQYF	TGCGCCAGCAGCTTGGAGGACAGGGAAAACATTCAGTACTTC
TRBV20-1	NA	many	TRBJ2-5	CSAREEVLQETQYF	TGCAGTGCTAGAGAAGAGGTGTTACAAGAGACCCAGTACTTC
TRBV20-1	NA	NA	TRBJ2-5	CSARGGGTAETQYF	TGCAGTGCGAGGGGGGGGGGGACAGCTGAGACCCAGTACTTC
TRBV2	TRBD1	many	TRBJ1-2	CASRNRGIEFGYTF	TGTGCCAGCAGAAACAGGGGGATTGAGTTTGGCTACACCTTC
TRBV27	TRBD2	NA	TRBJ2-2	CASSFAISGRSGELFF	TGTGCCAGCAGTTTTGCGATTAGCGGGAGGTCCGGGGAGCTGTTTTTT
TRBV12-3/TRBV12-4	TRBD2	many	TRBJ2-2	CASSFSSGRGPGELFF	TGTGCCAGCAGTTTCTCTAGCGGGAGAGGCCCCGGGGAGCTGTTTTTT
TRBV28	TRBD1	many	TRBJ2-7	CASSTKPGTALNEQYF	TGTGCCAGCAGTACTAAACCCGGGACAGCGCTTAACGAGCAGTACTTC
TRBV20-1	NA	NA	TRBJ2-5	CSATLFLANQETQYF	TGCAGTGCTACCCTTTTTCTAGCGAACCAAGAGACCCAGTACTTC
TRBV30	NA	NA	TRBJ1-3	CAWSRGSGGNTIYF	TGTGCCTGGAGTCGCGGATCGGGAGGAAACACCATATATTTT
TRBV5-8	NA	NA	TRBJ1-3	CASSFNEVPGNTIYF	TGTGCCAGCAGCTTTAACGAGGTACCTGGAAACACCATATATTTT
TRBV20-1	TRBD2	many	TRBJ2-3	CSASGRPTDTQYF	TGCAGTGCTAGCGGGAGGCCCACAGATACGCAGTATTTT
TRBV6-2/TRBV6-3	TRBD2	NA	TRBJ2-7	CASSNSIAGLAGGRYEQYF	TGTGCCAGCAGTAACAGCATTGCGGGACTAGCGGGAGGTCGTTACGAGCAGTACTTC